What follows are 14 T cell receptor beta chains derived from one specimen sequenced in a study of long-term antiretroviral therapy in people with HIV. Samples were assayed with immunoSEQ v3.0 at survey level. Clones were sequenced by immunoSEQ multiplex PCR, and TCRdb holds only the in-frame ones, with some missing. The sample contains about 30,000 clones, approximately 95% of which appear only once. Source: unsorted PBMCs, taken 5.3 years after starting antiretroviral therapy. These receptors originate from a man aged 45-60 years with HIV.

The chain joins TRBV7-2 to TRBJ2-3, with D possibly being TRBD2 (5 bases). Germline values: CDR1 SGHTA, CDR2 FQGNSA. V dropped 3 bases and J dropped 1 base, with 5 bases sitting between them. The CDR3 totals 13 residues. CDR3 loop: CASSLGGTDTQYF. The DNA for the CDR3 is TGTGCCAGCAGCTTGGGAGGCACAGATACGCAGTATTTT.

This clone was counted a single time. The chain employs TRBV6-5 and TRBJ2-3; D may be TRBD1 (5 bases). The CDR3 consists of 16 residues. The germline V gene encodes CDR1 MNHEY and CDR2 SVGAGI. V was pared by 0 bases and J by 6 bases, with 16 bases between. This chain's CDR3 is CASSYSGQNPADTQYF. The CDR3 nucleotides read TGTGCCAGCAGTTACTCGGGGCAGAACCCGGCTGATACGCAGTATTTT.

The chain combines TRBV30 with TRBJ2-2, with a weak D call TRBD2 (6 bases). CDR1 GTSNPN and CDR2 SVGIG come from the germline V gene (reference sequence). Between the trimmed V and J ends, which lost 1 base and 6 bases, there was a span of 12 bases. The CDR3 contains 14 residues. CDR3 sequence (DNA): TGTGCCTGGAGTGGCCGGACGGGGGCCGGGGAGCTGTTTTTT. Translating it yields CAWSGRTGAGELFF. Variable domain in full (rest from reference TRBV30 and TRBJ2-2): SQTIHQWPATLVQPVGSPLSLECTVEGTSNPNLYWYRQAAGRGLQLLFYSVGIGQISSEVPQNLSASRPQDRQFILSSKKLLLSDSGFYLCAWSGRTGAGELFFGEGSRLTVL.

J is TRBJ2-7 and V is TRBV28; D unclear. Germline values: CDR1 MDHEN, CDR2 SYDVKM. Between the trimmed V and J ends, which lost 3 bases and 3 bases, there was a span of 12 bases. The CDR3 extends over 14 amino acids. The CDR3 loop reads CASSFDQVRYEQYF. As DNA, the CDR3 is TGTGCCAGCAGTTTCGACCAGGTCCGCTACGAGCAGTACTTC.

The chain is built from TRBV6-6 and TRBJ2-7; TRBD1 or TRBD2 may be the D gene (9 bases each). Trimming stripped 0 bases from V and 6 bases from J, with 15 bases between. The CDR3 runs to 15 residues. Germline CDR1 reads MNHNY; CDR2 reads SVGAGI (reference sequence). The CDR3 region has the DNA TGTGCCAGCAGTTACTCAGCGGGGGGACAGGGCGAGCAGTACTTC. Translating gives CASSYSAGGQGEQYF.

CDR3 in amino acids: CASSHMSGGREQYF. The CDR3 DNA follows: TGTGCCAGCAGCCACATGTCGGGGGGGCGCGAGCAGTACTTC. The rearrangement uses TRBV7-8 and TRBJ2-7; 8 bases are a match to TRBD2. Per the germline V gene, CDR1 is SGHVS and CDR2 is FQNEAQ. This CDR3 contains 14 residues. The junction had 9 bases not matched to a gene; V was cut back by 5 bases and J by 6 bases. The whole variable domain, remainder taken from reference TRBV7-8 and TRBJ2-7, is GAGVSQSPRYKVAKRGQDVALRCDPISGHVSLFWYQQALGQGPEFLTYFQNEAQLDKSGLPSDRFFAERPEGSVSTLKIQRTQQEDSAVYLCASSHMSGGREQYFGPGTRLTVT.

This clone appeared once. The gene calls are TRBV27 and TRBJ1-2; unclear D gene. The V and J ends lost 2 bases and 4 bases respectively, with 11 bases between them. Germline CDR1 MNHEY, CDR2 SMNVEV (reference sequence). CDR3 length: 14 residues. The CDR3 here is CASSLHGPSYGYTF. CDR3 in DNA: TGTGCCAGCAGTTTACACGGGCCGAGCTATGGCTACACCTTC.

The rearrangement joins TRBV7-8 to TRBJ1-2; D call uncertain. Germline V gives CDR1 SGHVS, CDR2 FQNEAQ. The V and J ends lost 1 base and 8 bases respectively, with 8 bases between them. This CDR3 has 12 residues. The CDR3 DNA reads as TGTGCCAGCAGCTTAGGGGGATACGGCTACACCTTC. This encodes CASSLGGYGYTF.

The chain joins TRBV10-3 to TRBJ1-2; D may be TRBD1 (6 bases). Germline assignment: CDR1 ENHRY and CDR2 SYGVKD. The CDR3 totals 12 residues. V shed 6 bases and J shed 4 bases, with 9 bases lying between them. The DNA for the CDR3 is TGTGCCATCAGCGGGGACACCTATGGCTACACCTTC. Protein: CAISGDTYGYTF.

The rearrangement links TRBV6-5 to TRBJ1-2, with 8 bases fitting TRBD1. Germline values: CDR1 MNHEY, CDR2 SVGAGI. With 2 bases clipped from V and 12 bases from J, the junction kept 5 bases outside the gene matches. This CDR3 is 12 amino acids long. The CDR3 loop is CASSYAGQAHTF. CDR3 bases: TGTGCCAGCAGTTACGCGGGACAGGCCCACACCTTC.

The rearrangement joins TRBV15 to TRBJ2-1, with D uncertain. This CDR3 has 15 amino acids. Trimming took 0 bases from V and 1 from J, leaving 7 bases between them. Germline V CDR1 and CDR2: LNHNV, YYDKDF (reference sequence). CDR3: CATSRDSRSYNEQFF. The CDR3 DNA is TGTGCCACCAGCAGAGATAGTAGGTCCTACAATGAGCAGTTCTTC.

The V and J genes are TRBV5-1 and TRBJ2-2; 10 bases are shared with TRBD2. The CDR3 sequence is 15 residues long. The trim removed 0 bases at V and 6 bases at J, leaving 2 bases unmatched. CDR1 is SGHRS and CDR2 is YFSETQ in the germline V gene. CDR3 residues: CASSLASGGAGELFF. The CDR3 region has the DNA TGCGCCAGCAGCTTGGCCAGCGGGGGGGCCGGGGAGCTGTTTTTT.

The V call is TRBV5-6, the J call TRBJ2-4; maybe TRBD2 (5 bases). V was clipped by 0 bases and J by 2 bases, with 15 bases between them. The CDR3 length is 17 residues. Germline assignment: CDR1 SGHDT and CDR2 YYEEEE. The CDR3 region is CASSLGWVLGTKNIQYF. In DNA form, the CDR3 reads TGTGCCAGCAGCTTGGGCTGGGTTCTCGGGACCAAAAACATTCAGTACTTC.

The V and J genes are TRBV6-5 and TRBJ1-1; 10 bases match TRBD1. Trimming took 0 bases from V and 8 from J; bases not matched to a gene: 0. The CDR3 is 13 residues long. CDR1 and CDR2 from the germline V gene are MNHEY and SVGAGI. In nucleotides, the CDR3 is TGTGCCAGCAGTTACTCGGGACAGGGGGAAGCTTTCTTT. Encoded protein: CASSYSGQGEAFF.